This T cell receptor (beta chain) was identified in a study of shared clonotypes between healthy human individuals. Regarding the study as a whole: Larger estimated richness was generally seen in naive subsets than in memory subsets.

Sequencing used immunoSEQ multiplex PCR; TCRdb keeps in-frame clones, though not all of them. The data show over a million clones, around 97% seen once. Concerning this clone itself: The target antigen is unknown.

Each sample came from a Caucasian adult donor living in Nashville, Tennessee. With V trimmed by 6 bases and J by 5 bases, 16 bases remained unmatched. The length of the CDR3 is 17 residues. Germline V lookup: CDR1 MNHEY, CDR2 SMNVEV (reference sequence). The material sequenced was naive CD4+ T cells sorted from blood. The subset denotes: CD45RA+ positively selected. The rearrangement links TRBV27 to TRBJ2-1; 7 bases align to TRBD2. The sequence came from a man aged 25 to 40 in good health. The CDR3 nucleotides read TGTGCCAGCAGAAAGCGGGGCCAGGGTTCGGTGAACAATGAGCAGTTCTTC. It codes for CASRKRGQGSVNNEQFF.